The 11 T cell receptor beta chains below all came from one sample that was sequenced in a study of shared clonotypes between healthy human individuals. Here immunoSEQ multiplex PCR was the method, and the copy in TCRdb shows in-frame clones only, minus some. The repertoire holds roughly 2,300,000 clones, about 90% seen once, with around 0.38% in the top ten. Sequenced material: naive CD4+ T cells from PBMCs. Subset indicated: CD45RA+ positively selected. The receptors shown here come from a man between 18 and 29 years old in good health. Some clones in this sample may be carry-over from other donors' samples.

This clone was found once. The chain carries TRBV5-6 and TRBJ2-7; perhaps TRBD1 as D (5 bases). V was cut by 2 bases and J by 6 bases, with 12 bases left in between. The CDR3 runs to 13 residues. Germline assignment: CDR1 SGHDT and CDR2 YYEEEE. CDR3 residues: CASSFRADSEQYF. As DNA, the CDR3 is TGTGCCAGCAGCTTCCGAGCCGACAGCGAGCAGTACTTC.

The V gene is TRBV30, the J gene TRBJ2-7; TRBD2 is a possible D gene (5 bases). This CDR3 is built from 12 residues. The germline gives CDR1 GTSNPN, CDR2 SVGIG (reference sequence). Trimming removed 8 bases at V and 1 base at J, with 12 bases between. CDR3 residues: CAAGRESYEQYF. The CDR3 DNA is TGTGCCGCAGGAAGGGAGTCCTACGAGCAGTACTTC.

This sequence joins TRBV7-3 and TRBJ2-1, with 10 bases that match TRBD1. The CDR3 length is 15 residues. From germline, CDR1 is SGHTA and CDR2 FQGTGA. V trimming: 4 bases; J trimming: 2 bases; junction bases outside the gene matches: 2. CDR3 sequence (DNA): TGTGCCAGCAGCTGGGACAGGGGCCCCTACAATGAGCAGTTCTTC. Translation: CASSWDRGPYNEQFF. The whole variable domain, filled in from reference TRBV7-3 and TRBJ2-1, reads GAGVSQTPSNKVTEKGKYVELRCDPISGHTALYWYRQSLGQGPEFLIYFQGTGAADDSGLPNDRFFAVRPEGSVSTLKIQRTERGDSAVYLCASSWDRGPYNEQFFGPGTRLTVL.

This clone was observed a few times. The gene calls are TRBV7-2 and TRBJ2-7; D not certain. CDR1 and CDR2 (germline): SGHTA, FQGNSA. Between the trimmed V and J ends, which lost 1 base and 6 bases, there was a span of 13 bases. CDR3 length: 14 residues. CDR3 nucleotide sequence: TGTGCCAGCAGCTTAGAGGGTCAGTATAGCGAGCAGTACTTC. This sequence encodes CASSLEGQYSEQYF.

The CDR3 DNA follows: TGCGCCAGCAGCTTGGTACCGGAGGGGGAGACCCAGTACTTC. It is translated as CASSLVPEGETQYF. This rearrangement joins TRBV5-1 to TRBJ2-5, with D maybe TRBD2 (6 bases). The V end was cut by 0 bases, the J end by 5 bases, with 11 bases between. Germline loops: CDR1 SGHRS, CDR2 YFSETQ. CDR3 size: 14 residues.

As concerns this clone: Other DNA sequences of this sample code for an identical CDR3. V is TRBV5-1 and J is TRBJ1-3, with 9 bases that match TRBD1. Trimming took 3 bases from V and 3 from J; bases not matched to a gene: 1. The V gene's germline CDR1 is SGHRS and CDR2 YFSETQ. The CDR3 runs 14 residues. The CDR3 coding sequence is TGCGCCAGCAGCTCGACAGGGGGTGGAAACACCATATATTTT. This encodes CASSSTGGGNTIYF. Together with reference TRBV5-1 and TRBJ1-3, the CDR3 gives the full variable domain: KAGVTQTPRYLIKTRGQQVTLSCSPISGHRSVSWYQQTPGQGLQFLFEYFSETQRNKGNFPGRFSGRQFSNSRSEMNVSTLELGDSALYLCASSSTGGGNTIYFGEGSWLTVV.

The chain recombines TRBV2 with TRBJ2-3; 10 bases map to TRBD1. Trimming cost V 4 bases and J 6 bases; bases outside gene matches: 7. The length of the CDR3 is 15 residues. The germline gives CDR1 SNHLY, CDR2 FYNNEI. As DNA, the CDR3 is TGTGCCAGCAGTGTACAGGGACAGGGGAAGGATACGCAGTATTTT. Translating it yields CASSVQGQGKDTQYF.

The chain joins TRBV11-3 to TRBJ2-7, with D hard to call. CDR3 length: 12 amino acids. Per germline, CDR1 SGHNT and CDR2 YENEEA. Between the trimmed V and J ends, which lost 7 bases and 1 base, there was a span of 8 bases. This CDR3 reads CASTHSSYEQYF. In DNA form, the CDR3 reads TGTGCCAGCACACACTCGTCCTACGAGCAGTACTTC.

A word on this clone: The sample contains more than one DNA sequence encoding this CDR3. The rearrangement links TRBV9 to TRBJ2-3; D is unclear. In germline, CDR1 is SGDLS, CDR2 YYNGEE. V lost 0 bases, J lost 3 bases, and 5 bases lay in between. The CDR3 is made up of 13 amino acids. The CDR3 DNA is TGTGCCAGCAGCGTAGCGGTAACAGATACGCAGTATTTT. It codes for CASSVAVTDTQYF.

The chain has TRBV6-5 and TRBJ1-4; D is ambiguous. Germline V gene sequence: CDR1 MNHEY, CDR2 SVGAGI. V lost 8 bases and J lost 7, with 14 bases in between. The CDR3 sequence is 13 residues long. The CDR3 coding sequence is TGTGCCAGCCGTGAGGGATATGGTGAAAAACTGTTTTTT. Its protein product is CASREGYGEKLFF.

The rearrangement joins TRBV29-1 to TRBJ2-1; 10 bases are shared with TRBD2. V shed 7 bases, J shed 7 bases, and the junction held 16 bases outside the gene matches. The CDR3 spans 16 residues. Germline V gene lookup returns CDR1 SQVTM and CDR2 ANQGSEA. In nucleotides, the CDR3 is TGCAGCGCCCACTTCGGTACTAGCGGGAACTGGAATGAGCAGTTCTTC. Translating gives CSAHFGTSGNWNEQFF.